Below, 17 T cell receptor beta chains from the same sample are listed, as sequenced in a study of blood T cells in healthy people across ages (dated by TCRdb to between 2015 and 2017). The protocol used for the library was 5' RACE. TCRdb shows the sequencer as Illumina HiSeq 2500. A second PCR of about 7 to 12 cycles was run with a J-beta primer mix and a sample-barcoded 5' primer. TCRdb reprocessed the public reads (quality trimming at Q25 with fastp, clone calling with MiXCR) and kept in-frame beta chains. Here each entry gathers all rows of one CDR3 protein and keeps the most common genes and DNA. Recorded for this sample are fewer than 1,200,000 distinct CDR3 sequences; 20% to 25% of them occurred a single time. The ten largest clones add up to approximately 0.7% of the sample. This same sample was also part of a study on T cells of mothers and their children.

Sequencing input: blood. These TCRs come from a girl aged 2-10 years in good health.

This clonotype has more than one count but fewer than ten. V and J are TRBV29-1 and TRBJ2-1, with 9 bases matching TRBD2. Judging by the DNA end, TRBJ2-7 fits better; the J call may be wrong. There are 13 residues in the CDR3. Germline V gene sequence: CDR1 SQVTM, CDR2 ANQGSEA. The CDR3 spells CSVESSGKNEQYF. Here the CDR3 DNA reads TGCAGCGTTGAATCTAGCGGGAAGAATGAGCAGTACTTC.

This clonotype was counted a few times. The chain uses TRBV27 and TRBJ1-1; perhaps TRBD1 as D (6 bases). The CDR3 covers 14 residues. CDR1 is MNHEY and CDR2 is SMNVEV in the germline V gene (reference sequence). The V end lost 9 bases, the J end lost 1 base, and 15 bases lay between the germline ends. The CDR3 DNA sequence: TGTGCCAGTAAAGAGGGGGGCGCGAACACTGAAGCTTTCTTT. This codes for CASKEGGANTEAFF.

The CDR3 region is CASSQRGTVLFSGANVLTF. As DNA, the CDR3 is TGCGCCAGCAGCCAGAGAGGGACAGTTCTCTTCTCTGGGGCCAACGTCCTGACTTTC. The rearrangement joins TRBV4-1 to TRBJ2-6, with 7 bases matching TRBD1. CDR1 and CDR2 (germline): MGHRA, YSYEKL. The CDR3 loop spans 19 amino acids. The V gene end was trimmed by 3 bases and the J gene end by 0 bases; junction bases not matched to a gene: 11.

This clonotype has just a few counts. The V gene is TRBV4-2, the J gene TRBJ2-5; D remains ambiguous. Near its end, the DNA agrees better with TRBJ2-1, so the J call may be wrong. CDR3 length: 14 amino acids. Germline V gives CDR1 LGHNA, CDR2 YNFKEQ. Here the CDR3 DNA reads TGTGCCAGCAGCCAAGCCCCCGAAGGCAATGAGCAGTTCTTC. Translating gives CASSQAPEGNEQFF.

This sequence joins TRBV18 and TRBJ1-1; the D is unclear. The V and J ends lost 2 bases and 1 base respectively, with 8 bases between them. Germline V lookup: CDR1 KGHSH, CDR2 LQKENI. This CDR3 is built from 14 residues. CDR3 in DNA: TGTGCCAGCTCACCAAAACGGGAGAACACTGAAGCTTTCTTT. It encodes CASSPKRENTEAFF.

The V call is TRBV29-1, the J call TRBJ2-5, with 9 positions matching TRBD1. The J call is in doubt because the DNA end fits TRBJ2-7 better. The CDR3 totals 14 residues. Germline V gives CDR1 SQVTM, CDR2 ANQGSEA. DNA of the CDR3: TGCAGCGCCTCGGATGGGACAGGGAAGCCCGAGCAGTACTTC. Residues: CSASDGTGKPEQYF.

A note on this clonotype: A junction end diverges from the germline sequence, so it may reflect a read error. CDR3 DNA sequence: TGTGCCAGTAGCCAGACAAAGAGGGACTACGAGCAGTACTTC. It is translated as CASSQTKRDYEQYF. The J gene is TRBJ2-7, the V gene TRBV4-2; D perhaps matches TRBD2 (5 bases). The germline CDR1 and CDR2 sequences are LGHNA and YNFKEQ. This CDR3 is 14 amino acids long.

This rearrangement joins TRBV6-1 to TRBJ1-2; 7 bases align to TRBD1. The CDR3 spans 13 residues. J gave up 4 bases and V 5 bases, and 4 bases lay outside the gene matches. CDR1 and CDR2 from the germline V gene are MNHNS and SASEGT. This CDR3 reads CASSTGQAYGYTF. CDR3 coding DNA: TGTGCCAGCAGTACAGGACAGGCCTATGGCTACACCTTC.

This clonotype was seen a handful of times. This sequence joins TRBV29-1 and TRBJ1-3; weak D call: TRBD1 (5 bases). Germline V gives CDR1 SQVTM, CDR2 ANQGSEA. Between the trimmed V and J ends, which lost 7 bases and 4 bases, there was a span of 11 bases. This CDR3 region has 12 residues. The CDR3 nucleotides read TGCAGCGCCCAGGGCTCCGGAAACACCATATATTTT. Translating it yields CSAQGSGNTIYF.

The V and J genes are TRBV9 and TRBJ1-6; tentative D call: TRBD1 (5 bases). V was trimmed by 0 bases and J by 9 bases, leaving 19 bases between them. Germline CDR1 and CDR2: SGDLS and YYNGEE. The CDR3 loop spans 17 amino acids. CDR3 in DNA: TGTGCCAGCAGCGTAGAGCGGAACAGGCGGGACGGTTCACCCCTCCACTTT. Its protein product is CASSVERNRRDGSPLHF.

The CDR3 sequence: CAISVRERETQYF. The CDR3, as DNA: TGTGCCATCAGTGTCCGAGAGAGGGAGACCCAGTACTTC. V is TRBV10-3 and J is TRBJ2-5; D gene unclear. In germline, CDR1 is ENHRY, CDR2 SYGVKD. The CDR3 totals 13 residues. V gave up 4 bases and J gave up 5 bases, with 11 bases separating them.

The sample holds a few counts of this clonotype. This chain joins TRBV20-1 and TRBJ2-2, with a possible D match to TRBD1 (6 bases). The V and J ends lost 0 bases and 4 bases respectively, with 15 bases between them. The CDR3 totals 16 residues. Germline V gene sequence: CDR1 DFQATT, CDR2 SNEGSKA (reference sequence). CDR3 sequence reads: CSARDPGQGITGELFF. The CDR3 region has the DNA TGCAGTGCTAGAGATCCGGGACAAGGAATCACCGGGGAGCTGTTTTTT.

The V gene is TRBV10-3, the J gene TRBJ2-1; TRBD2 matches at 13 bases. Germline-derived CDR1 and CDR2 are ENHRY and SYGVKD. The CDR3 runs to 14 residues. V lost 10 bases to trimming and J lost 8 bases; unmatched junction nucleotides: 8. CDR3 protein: CATGDGTSGDEQFF. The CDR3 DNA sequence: TGTGCCACCGGTGACGGGACTAGCGGGGATGAGCAGTTCTTC.

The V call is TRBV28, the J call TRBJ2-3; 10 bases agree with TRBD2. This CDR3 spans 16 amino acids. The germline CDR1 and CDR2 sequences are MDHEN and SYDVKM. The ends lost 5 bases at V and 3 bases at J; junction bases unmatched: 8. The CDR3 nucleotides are TGTGCCAGCAGTCTTGGACTAGCGGTTCCAACAGATACGCAGTATTTT. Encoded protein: CASSLGLAVPTDTQYF.

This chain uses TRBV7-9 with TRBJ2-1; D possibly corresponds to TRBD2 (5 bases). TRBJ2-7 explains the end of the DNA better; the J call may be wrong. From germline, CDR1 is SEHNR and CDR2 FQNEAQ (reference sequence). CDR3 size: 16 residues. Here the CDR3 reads CASSLKAGPAGVEQYF. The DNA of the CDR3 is TGTGCCAGCAGCTTAAAGGCTGGTCCGGCGGGTGTCGAGCAGTACTTC.

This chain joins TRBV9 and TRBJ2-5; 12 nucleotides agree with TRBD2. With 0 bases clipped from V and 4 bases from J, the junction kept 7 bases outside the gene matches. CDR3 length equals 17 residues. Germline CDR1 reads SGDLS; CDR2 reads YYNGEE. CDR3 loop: CASSVGASGGAAETQYF. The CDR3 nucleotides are TGTGCCAGCAGCGTAGGGGCTAGCGGGGGGGCCGCAGAGACCCAGTACTTC.

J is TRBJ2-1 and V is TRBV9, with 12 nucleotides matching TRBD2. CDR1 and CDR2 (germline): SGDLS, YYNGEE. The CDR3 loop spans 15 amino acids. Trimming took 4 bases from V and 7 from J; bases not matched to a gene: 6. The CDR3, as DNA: TGTGCCAGCAGCCCGACTAGCGGGAGCGCTAATGAGCAGTTCTTC. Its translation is CASSPTSGSANEQFF.